The next 21 T cell receptor beta chains were all read from a single sample in a study of blood T cell repertoires in COVID-19. Sequencing used immunoSEQ multiplex PCR; TCRdb keeps in-frame clones, though not all of them. The table lists 120,000 to 150,000 clones, around 86% of them singletons. The sample was peripheral blood. These receptors all come from a human donor in a cohort sampled during active COVID-19.

V gene TRBV5-1 combines with J gene TRBJ2-1; D may be TRBD2 (6 bases). From germline, CDR1 is SGHRS and CDR2 YFSETQ. The CDR3 runs to 14 residues. Trimming removed 3 bases from V and 5 bases from J, with 12 bases in between. This CDR3 reads CASSWGVSNNEQFF. As DNA, the CDR3 is TGCGCCAGCAGCTGGGGGGTCAGTAACAATGAGCAGTTCTTC.

This chain links TRBV19 with TRBJ2-2; TRBD2 matches 8 bases. V lost 7 bases and J lost 7; bases outside the gene matches: 11. Germline V gene lookup returns CDR1 LNHDA and CDR2 SQIVND (reference sequence). CDR3 length: 15 amino acids. In DNA form, the CDR3 reads TGTGCCAGTACCCACCCGGGAGGGGTTTTCGGGGAGCTGTTTTTT. This codes for CASTHPGGVFGELFF.

The rearrangement joins TRBV2 to TRBJ2-1; perhaps TRBD2 as D (5 bases). The ends were cut back, 8 bases at V and 4 bases at J, with 6 bases in the middle. The V gene's germline CDR1 is SNHLY and CDR2 FYNNEI. The CDR3 runs to 11 residues. The CDR3 spells CASGSYNEQFF. The CDR3 DNA is TGTGCCAGCGGGAGTTACAATGAGCAGTTCTTC.

This chain connects TRBV14 to TRBJ2-5; D uncertain. CDR1 SGHDN and CDR2 FVKESK come from the germline V gene. Trimming removed 1 base from V and 9 bases from J, with 15 bases in between. The CDR3 sequence is 14 residues long. The CDR3, as DNA: TGTGCCAGCAGCCAAGTCTCGTCGGTTATGGCCCAGTACTTC. Translating it yields CASSQVSSVMAQYF.

The table lists this clone with a count of one. This rearrangement joins TRBV10-2 to TRBJ2-7, with 8 nucleotides matching TRBD2. The CDR3 has 15 residues. CDR1 and CDR2 (germline): WSHSY, SAAADI. V lost 10 bases, J lost 2 bases, and 13 bases stayed unmatched. This CDR3 reads CATLPAGEGAYEQYF. CDR3 DNA: TGCGCCACCCTACCAGCGGGAGAGGGGGCCTACGAGCAGTACTTC.

CDR3 protein: CASSLDHRRYNEQFF. The CDR3 nucleotides are TGTGCCAGCAGCTTAGACCACAGGCGATACAATGAGCAGTTCTTC. The chain is built from TRBV7-2 and TRBJ2-1; D may be TRBD1 (5 bases). Germline CDR1 reads SGHTA; CDR2 reads FQGNSA. Trimming stripped 1 base from V and 4 bases from J, with 11 bases between. CDR3 length: 15 amino acids.

The rearrangement links TRBV10-3 to TRBJ2-5, with D uncertain. This CDR3 has 12 residues. Trimming took off 2 bases at V and 2 bases at J, with 3 bases between the two ends. Germline V gene lookup returns CDR1 ENHRY and CDR2 SYGVKD. The CDR3 spells CAISEEQETQYF. The CDR3 nucleotides read TGTGCCATCAGTGAGGAGCAAGAGACCCAGTACTTC.

The genes are TRBV9 and TRBJ2-1, with D perhaps TRBD1 (6 bases). Germline V CDR1 and CDR2: SGDLS, YYNGEE. Between the trimmed V and J ends, which lost 7 bases and 1 base, there was a span of 9 bases. The CDR3 has 13 amino acids. The CDR3, as DNA: TGTGCCAGCGGGGGCCTATCCTACAATGAGCAGTTCTTC. Encoded protein: CASGGLSYNEQFF.

This chain joins TRBV18 and TRBJ2-7, with TRBD2 matching over 12 bases. The CDR3 sequence is 15 residues long. The trim removed 1 base at V and 5 bases at J, leaving 3 bases unmatched. Germline V gene sequence: CDR1 KGHSH, CDR2 LQKENI. This CDR3 is CASSPRLAGVHEQYF. The CDR3 coding sequence is TGTGCCAGCTCACCACGACTAGCGGGAGTCCACGAGCAGTACTTC.

CDR3 in amino acids: CASSPTGVTPTDTQYF. The CDR3 DNA follows: TGTGCCAGCTCACCCACAGGCGTTACTCCCACAGATACGCAGTATTTT. The chain couples TRBV18 to TRBJ2-3; a possible D gene is TRBD1 (5 bases). The V and J ends lost 3 bases and 2 bases respectively, with 15 bases between them. The CDR3 is made up of 16 amino acids. The V gene's germline CDR1 is KGHSH and CDR2 LQKENI.

The chain recombines TRBV30 with TRBJ1-2; D is uncertain. With 0 bases removed from V and 1 base from J, the gap between germline ends came to 6 bases. Germline V gives CDR1 GTSNPN, CDR2 SVGIG (reference sequence). CDR3 length equals 13 residues. CDR3 sequence reads: CAWSVLGNYGYTF. Here the CDR3 DNA reads TGTGCCTGGAGTGTACTCGGTAACTATGGCTACACCTTC.

The chain joins TRBV3-1 (or the pseudogene TRBV3-2) to TRBJ2-1, with 8 bases that match TRBD2. Per the germline V gene, CDR1 is LGHDT and CDR2 is YNNKEL (reference sequence). With V trimmed by 2 bases and J by 4 bases, 4 bases remained unmatched. The length of the CDR3 is 15 residues. The CDR3 DNA reads TGTGCCAGCAGCCAAAGCGGGAGCTGGTACAATGAGCAGTTCTTC. Translating gives CASSQSGSWYNEQFF.

The CDR3 nucleotides read TGCGCCAGCAGCCAGGAGACAGGGCCTATCGACGAGCAGTACTTC. Encoded protein: CASSQETGPIDEQYF. The chain has TRBV4-1 and TRBJ2-7, with 7 bases matching TRBD1. The CDR3 covers 15 residues. J gave up 5 bases and V 3 bases, and 10 bases lay outside the gene matches. Germline loops: CDR1 MGHRA, CDR2 YSYEKL.

The rearrangement joins TRBV10-3 to TRBJ1-2, with TRBD1 identical over 7 bases. CDR1 ENHRY and CDR2 SYGVKD come from the germline V gene. With 2 bases clipped from V and 6 bases from J, the junction kept 3 bases outside the gene matches. This CDR3 has 13 residues. The CDR3 loop is CAISEGTDDGYTF. CDR3 nucleotides: TGTGCCATCAGTGAGGGGACAGACGATGGCTACACCTTC.

V usage is TRBV5-1 and J usage is TRBJ2-7; D gene unclear. Trimming left V 0 bases short and J 3 bases short, with 13 bases between. Per the germline V gene, CDR1 is SGHRS and CDR2 is YFSETQ. The CDR3 has 15 residues. CDR3 sequence (DNA): TGCGCCAGCAGCTTGGATACTTTCGGCGGCTACGAGCAGTACTTC. Translated: CASSLDTFGGYEQYF.

The chain joins TRBV2 to TRBJ2-1; TRBD2 agrees at 7 bases. CDR1 is SNHLY, CDR2 FYNNEI, per germline. The CDR3 covers 16 residues. J lost 9 bases, V lost 2 bases, and 13 bases had no gene match. CDR3 amino acids: CASSERAGTNNIEQFF. CDR3 bases: TGTGCCAGCAGTGAAAGGGCCGGGACTAACAATATTGAGCAGTTCTTC.

CDR3 in amino acids: CASSLAGMIEQFF. The CDR3 nucleotides read TGTGCCAGTAGTTTGGCGGGGATGATTGAGCAGTTCTTC. J is TRBJ2-1 and V is TRBV19, with TRBD2 as a possible D gene (6 bases). V was trimmed by 5 bases and J by 9 bases, leaving 14 bases between them. Germline V CDR1 and CDR2: LNHDA, SQIVND (reference sequence). This CDR3 comprises 13 residues.

The chain employs TRBV27 and TRBJ1-2; D is unresolved. CDR1 and CDR2 (germline): MNHEY, SMNVEV (reference sequence). CDR3 length equals 15 residues. V lost 6 bases and J 4 bases, leaving 18 bases between the germline ends. This chain's CDR3 is CASSPSGGPVYGYTF. CDR3 nucleotides: TGTGCCAGCAGCCCGTCGGGAGGGCCCGTCTATGGCTACACCTTC.

V usage is TRBV7-9 and J usage is TRBJ2-4; a weak D match, TRBD1 (6 bases). The germline V gene encodes CDR1 SEHNR and CDR2 FQNEAQ (reference sequence). V lost 1 base, J lost 4 bases, and 8 bases lay in between. This CDR3 spans 14 amino acids. The CDR3 region has the DNA TGTGCCAGCAGCTTAGGGACAGCAAAAAACATTCAGTACTTC. Encoded protein: CASSLGTAKNIQYF.

The gene calls are TRBV7-3 and TRBJ2-5; TRBD1 might be the D (6 bases). The CDR3 sequence is 13 residues long. V lost 6 bases, J lost 4 bases, and 12 bases lay in between. Looked up from germline, CDR1 is SGHTA and CDR2 is FQGTGA. The CDR3 nucleotides read TGTGCCAGCAGTCCAGGGACAACAGAGACCCAGTACTTC. Protein sequence: CASSPGTTETQYF.

The chain employs TRBV7-3 and TRBJ2-6; 9 positions match TRBD2. The CDR3 totals 18 residues. Germline trimming cut 1 base from V and 0 bases from J; bases unmatched to any gene: 4. From germline, CDR1 is SGHTA and CDR2 FQGTGA. CDR3 amino acids: CASSLSLAGLSGANVLTF. Written as DNA, the CDR3 is TGTGCCAGCAGCTTAAGCCTAGCGGGACTCTCTGGGGCCAACGTCCTGACTTTC.